This T cell receptor beta chain was observed in a study of cytomegalovirus exposure and HLA in healthy donors. The CDR3 is 15 residues long. CDR1 LNHNV and CDR2 YYDKDF come from the germline V gene (reference sequence). V lost 1 base to trimming and J lost 5 bases, with 12 bases between them. Concerning this clone: Antigen unknown.

The study ran its PCR with 60 Vbeta and 13 Jbeta primers. The method was immunoSEQ multiplex PCR; TCRdb's version includes in-frame clones alone and lacks a portion of them. Among some 200,000 clones listed, about 80% were seen once. The study's findings and limits: Sequencing depth across donors, presence/absence analyses assumed, was roughly uniform.

Sequenced material: PBMCs. The receptor was derived from a woman aged 25 to 39 in good health and CMV-seronegative. This rearrangement joins TRBV15 to TRBJ2-1; D is perhaps TRBD2 (5 bases). Here the CDR3 DNA reads TGTGCCACCAGCAGAGGGGCGGAGGATAACAATGAGCAGTTCTTC. Residues: CATSRGAEDNNEQFF.